These 8 T cell receptor beta chains were all obtained from the same sample, sequenced in a study of T cells after yellow fever vaccination. From the 5' RACE reads, TCRdb called clonotypes with MiXCR, one entry per CDR3 protein. Of around 310,000 distinct CDR3 sequences listed, approximately 3.8% are singletons. Source: PBMCs, taken on the day of the yellow fever booster vaccination. The receptors here all came from a man between 18 and 35 years old who received the YFV17D yellow fever vaccine.

In its sample, this clonotype was seen many times. This rearrangement joins TRBV18 to TRBJ2-7; no clear D. V was pared by 5 bases and J by 6 bases, with 17 bases between. Germline values: CDR1 KGHSH, CDR2 LQKENI. CDR3 size: 14 residues. CDR3 sequence: CASSIGPRGFEQYV. In DNA, the CDR3 is TGTGCCAGCTCAATTGGACCCCGAGGCTTCGAGCAGTACGTC.

This clonotype was detected many times. The chain is built from TRBV7-9 and TRBJ2-1, with 9 positions matching TRBD2. Germline V CDR1 and CDR2: SEHNR, FQNEAQ (reference sequence). The J segment lost 7 bases and the V segment lost 2 bases, leaving 6 bases of the junction unmatched. CDR3 length: 15 residues. The CDR3 spells CASSLRLAGPNEQFF. CDR3 in DNA: TGTGCCAGCAGCTTACGTCTAGCGGGACCAAATGAGCAGTTCTTC. Full variable domain (missing parts from reference TRBV7-9 and TRBJ2-1): DTGVSQNPRHKITKRGQNVTFRCDPISEHNRLYWYRQTLGQGPEFLTYFQNEAQLEKSRLLSDRFSAERPKGSFSTLEIQRTEQGDSAMYLCASSLRLAGPNEQFFGPGTRLTVL.

This clonotype was recorded a few times. The chain has TRBV5-4 and TRBJ2-5, with D maybe TRBD2 (6 bases). The CDR3 extends over 15 amino acids. In germline, CDR1 is SGHNT, CDR2 YYREEE (reference sequence). Trimming took off 3 bases at V and 3 bases at J, with 15 bases between the two ends. The CDR3 DNA reads as TGTGCCAGCAGCTCTATTCGGGGGACCAAAGAGACCCAGTACTTC. The encoded protein is CASSSIRGTKETQYF.

In its sample, this clonotype was seen many times. This chain links TRBV7-8 with TRBJ2-3; TRBD2 agrees at 9 bases. This CDR3 spans 16 amino acids. Per germline, CDR1 SGHVS and CDR2 FQNEAQ. With 2 bases clipped from V and 1 base from J, the junction kept 4 bases outside the gene matches. The CDR3 reads CASSLRWTSGTDTQYF. The CDR3, as DNA: TGTGCCAGCAGCTTAAGATGGACTAGCGGCACAGATACGCAGTATTTT.

This clonotype was seen at least ten times. The chain employs TRBV2 and TRBJ2-4, with a possible D match to TRBD1 (6 bases). Germline V lookup: CDR1 SNHLY, CDR2 FYNNEI. V dropped 6 bases and J dropped 15 bases, with 18 bases sitting between them. This CDR3 comprises 12 residues. The CDR3 DNA is TGTGCCAGCAGCTCTCCGACCGGGACACGGTACTTC. It yields the protein CASSSPTGTRYF.

This clonotype was picked up many times. This rearrangement joins TRBV6-6 to TRBJ1-2; D may be TRBD1 (5 bases). This CDR3 contains 14 residues. Germline V lookup: CDR1 MNHNY, CDR2 SVGAGI (reference sequence). Trimming cost V 7 bases and J 5 bases, with 17 bases left between them. The CDR3, as DNA: TGTGCCAGCAACAAACGCGGGGGGGAATATGGCTACACCTTC. Its protein product is CASNKRGGEYGYTF.

This clonotype was found a few times. The J gene is TRBJ2-7, the V gene TRBV20-1, with TRBD2 matching 8 bases. V dropped 3 bases and J dropped 1; count of bases not matched to a gene: 11. CDR1 DFQATT and CDR2 SNEGSKA come from the germline V gene (reference sequence). The CDR3 is 16 amino acids. The CDR3 reads CSASHGGGETSYEQYF. In nucleotides, the CDR3 is TGCAGTGCTAGTCACGGGGGGGGTGAAACGTCCTACGAGCAGTACTTC.

The chain joins TRBV7-2 to TRBJ2-4; TRBD2 matches at 7 bases. The CDR3 consists of 15 residues. Germline CDR1 is SGHTA and CDR2 is FQGNSA. Trimming at V came to 5 bases and at J to 6 bases, leaving 10 bases not matched to a gene. CDR3 nucleotide sequence: TGTGCCAGCAGCCCTGGATTGTGGGAGGGAAACATTCAGTACTTC. This encodes CASSPGLWEGNIQYF.